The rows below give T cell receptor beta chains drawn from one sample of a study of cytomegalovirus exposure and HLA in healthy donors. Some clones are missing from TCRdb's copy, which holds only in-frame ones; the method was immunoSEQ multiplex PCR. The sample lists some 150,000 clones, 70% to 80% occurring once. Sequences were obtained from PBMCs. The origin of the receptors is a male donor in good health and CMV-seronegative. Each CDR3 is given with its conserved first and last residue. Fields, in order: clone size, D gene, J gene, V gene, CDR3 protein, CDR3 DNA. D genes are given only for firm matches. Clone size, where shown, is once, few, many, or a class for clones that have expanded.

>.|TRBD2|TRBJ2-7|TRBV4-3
CASSQLAGGPSYEQYF
TGCGCCAGCAGCCAACTAGCGGGAGGGCCCTCCTACGAGCAGTACTTC
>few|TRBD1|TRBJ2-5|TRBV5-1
CASSYGQGVVETQYF
TGCGCCAGCAGCTACGGACAGGGGGTCGTAGAGACCCAGTACTTC
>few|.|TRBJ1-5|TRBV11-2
CASSLRWGRDQPQHF
TGTGCCAGCAGCTTGCGTTGGGGGCGAGATCAGCCCCAGCATTTT
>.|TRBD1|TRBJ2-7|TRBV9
CASSSRDRGSYEQYF
TGTGCCAGCAGCTCCCGGGACAGGGGTTCCTACGAGCAGTACTTC
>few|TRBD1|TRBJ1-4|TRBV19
CASSSGDRFEKLFF
TGTGCCAGTAGTAGTGGGGACAGATTCGAAAAACTGTTTTTT
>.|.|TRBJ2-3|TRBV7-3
CASSSFYTDTQYF
TGTGCCAGCAGCTCCTTTTACACAGATACGCAGTATTTT
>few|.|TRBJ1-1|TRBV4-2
CASSQDREAFF
TGTGCCAGCAGCCAAGACAGGGAAGCTTTCTTT
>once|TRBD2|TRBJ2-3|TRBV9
CASSGFLRGGGADTQYF
TGTGCCAGCAGCGGGTTCTTGCGGGGGGGCGGGGCAGATACGCAGTATTTT
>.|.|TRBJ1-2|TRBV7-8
CASSQTQLYGYTF
TGTGCCAGCAGTCAGACACAACTCTATGGCTACACCTTC
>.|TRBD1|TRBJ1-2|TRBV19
CASSVSGTGADGYTF
TGTGCCAGTAGTGTATCGGGGACAGGGGCCGATGGCTACACCTTC
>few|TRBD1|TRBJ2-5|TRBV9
CASSVAGGANQETQYF
TGTGCCAGCAGCGTAGCAGGGGGCGCGAACCAAGAGACCCAGTACTTC
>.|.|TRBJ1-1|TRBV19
CASSIDHRDTEAFF
TGTGCCAGTAGTATAGATCACCGGGATACTGAAGCTTTCTTT
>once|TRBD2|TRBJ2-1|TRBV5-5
CASSILAGGYNEQFF
TGTGCCAGCAGCATACTAGCGGGGGGCTACAATGAGCAGTTCTTC
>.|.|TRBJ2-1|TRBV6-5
CASSDDSPSYNEQFF
TGTGCCAGCAGCGATGACAGTCCGTCCTACAATGAGCAGTTCTTC
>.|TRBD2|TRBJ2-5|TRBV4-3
CASSQDPRGGETQYF
TGCGCCAGCAGCCAAGATCCGCGGGGAGGGGAGACCCAGTACTTC
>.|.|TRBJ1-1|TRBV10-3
CAINAAGDTEAFF
TGTGCCATCAACGCGGCGGGCGACACTGAAGCTTTCTTT
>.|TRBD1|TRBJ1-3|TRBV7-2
CASSQGTGNSGNTIYF
TGTGCCAGCAGCCAGGGGACAGGGAACTCTGGAAACACCATATATTTT
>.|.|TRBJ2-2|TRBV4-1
CASSHPGQYTGELFF
TGCGCCAGCAGCCACCCAGGACAGTACACCGGGGAGCTGTTTTTT
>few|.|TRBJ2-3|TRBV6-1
CASSVQGSDTQYF
TGTGCCAGCAGTGTCCAGGGATCAGATACGCAGTATTTT
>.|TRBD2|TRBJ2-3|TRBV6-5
CASSYSSGRDTQYF
TGTGCCAGCAGTTACAGTAGCGGGAGGGATACGCAGTATTTT
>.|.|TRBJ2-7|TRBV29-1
CSVALNRDSYEQYF
TGCAGCGTCGCGCTAAACAGGGACTCCTACGAGCAGTACTTC
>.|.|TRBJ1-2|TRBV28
CASSFEGMTYGYTF
TGTGCCAGCAGTTTCGAGGGCATGACCTATGGCTACACCTTC
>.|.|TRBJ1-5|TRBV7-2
CASSVYNQPQHF
TGTGCCAGCAGCGTATACAATCAGCCCCAGCATTTT
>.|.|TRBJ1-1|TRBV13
CASSFEGTGPNTEAFF
TGTGCCAGCAGCTTCGAGGGTACCGGGCCGAACACTGAAGCTTTCTTT
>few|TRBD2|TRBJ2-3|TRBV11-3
CASSLSGGATDTQYF
TGTGCCAGCAGCTTGAGCGGGGGGGCGACAGATACGCAGTATTTT
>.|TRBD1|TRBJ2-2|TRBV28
CASSSPRTGGNTGELFF
TGTGCCAGCAGCTCTCCCCGGACAGGGGGAAACACCGGGGAGCTGTTTTTT
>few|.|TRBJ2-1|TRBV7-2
CASSLSGLARRGHEQFF
TGTGCCAGCAGCTTATCAGGGCTAGCGAGACGGGGCCATGAGCAGTTCTTC
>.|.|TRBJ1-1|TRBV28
CASREAGKGWNTEAFF
TGTGCCAGCAGAGAAGCGGGAAAAGGTTGGAACACTGAAGCTTTCTTT
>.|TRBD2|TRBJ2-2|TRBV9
CASSVGGGTGELFF
TGTGCCAGCAGCGTAGGCGGGGGAACCGGGGAGCTGTTTTTT
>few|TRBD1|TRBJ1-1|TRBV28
CASSLGLGLIGDRGMNTEAFF
TGTGCCAGCAGTTTAGGGCTCGGGTTAATAGGGGACAGGGGGATGAACACTGAAGCTTTCTTT
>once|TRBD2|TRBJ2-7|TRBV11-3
CASSPQSGSNEQYF
TGTGCCAGCAGCCCTCAGAGCGGGAGCAACGAGCAGTACTTC
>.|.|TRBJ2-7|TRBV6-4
CASGTYRRRTYEQYF
TGTGCCAGCGGAACCTATCGGCGGAGGACCTACGAGCAGTACTTC
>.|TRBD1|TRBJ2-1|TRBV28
CASRGQDSYNEQFF
TGTGCCAGTAGGGGACAGGACTCCTACAATGAGCAGTTCTTC
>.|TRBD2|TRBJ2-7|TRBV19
CASSIKGLAAVPSPIEQYF
TGTGCCAGTAGTATCAAAGGGCTAGCGGCCGTTCCATCCCCGATCGAGCAGTACTTC
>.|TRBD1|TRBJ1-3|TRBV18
CASSLTGQGDTIYF
TGTGCCAGCTCACTAACAGGACAGGGAGACACCATATATTTT
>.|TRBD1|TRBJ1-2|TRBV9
CASSGTGTGAGGYTF
TGTGCCAGCAGCGGAACCGGGACAGGGGCTGGTGGCTACACCTTC
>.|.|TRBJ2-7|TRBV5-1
CASSRDYEQYF
TGCGCCAGCAGCCGAGACTACGAGCAGTACTTC
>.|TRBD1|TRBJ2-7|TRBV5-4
CASRQGMGEQYF
TGTGCCAGTAGACAGGGGATGGGCGAGCAGTACTTC
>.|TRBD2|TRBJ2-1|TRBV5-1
CASSQTSGGYNEQFF
TGCGCCAGCAGCCAGACTAGCGGGGGCTACAATGAGCAGTTCTTC
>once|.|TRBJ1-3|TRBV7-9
CASSGVTNSGNTIYF
TGTGCCAGCAGCGGAGTTACCAATTCTGGAAACACCATATATTTT
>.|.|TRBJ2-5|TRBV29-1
CSVARGQETQYF
TGCAGCGTTGCGCGGGGCCAAGAGACCCAGTACTTC
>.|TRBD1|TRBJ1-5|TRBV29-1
CSVGDSDNQPQHF
TGCAGCGTTGGGGACAGTGACAATCAGCCCCAGCATTTT
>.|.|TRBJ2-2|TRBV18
CASSPQQNTGELFF
TGTGCCAGCTCACCACAACAGAACACCGGGGAGCTGTTTTTT
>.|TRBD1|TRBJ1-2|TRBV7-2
CASSPETGNYGYTF
TGTGCCAGCAGCCCGGAGACAGGGAACTATGGCTACACCTTC
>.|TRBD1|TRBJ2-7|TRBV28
CASTSGQGAYEQYF
TGTGCCAGCACTTCGGGACAGGGGGCCTACGAGCAGTACTTC
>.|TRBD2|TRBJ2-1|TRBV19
CASSIAIAGVRHEYNEQFF
TGTGCCAGTAGTATCGCAATAGCGGGAGTGCGTCACGAGTACAATGAGCAGTTCTTC
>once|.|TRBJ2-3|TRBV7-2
CASSQRQSVMSTDTQYF
TGTGCCAGCAGCCAGCGGCAAAGCGTGATGAGCACAGATACGCAGTATTTT